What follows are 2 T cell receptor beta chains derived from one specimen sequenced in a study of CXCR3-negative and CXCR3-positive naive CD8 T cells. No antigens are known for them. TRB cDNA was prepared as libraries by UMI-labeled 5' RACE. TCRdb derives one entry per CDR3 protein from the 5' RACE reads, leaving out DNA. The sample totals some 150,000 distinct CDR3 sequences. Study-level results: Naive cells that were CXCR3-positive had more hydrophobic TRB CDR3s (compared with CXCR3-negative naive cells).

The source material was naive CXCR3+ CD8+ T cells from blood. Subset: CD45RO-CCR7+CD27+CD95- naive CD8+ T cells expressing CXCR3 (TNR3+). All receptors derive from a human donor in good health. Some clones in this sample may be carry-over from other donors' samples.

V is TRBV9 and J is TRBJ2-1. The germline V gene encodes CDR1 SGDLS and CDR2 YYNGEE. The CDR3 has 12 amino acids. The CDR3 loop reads CASSVGRNEQFF. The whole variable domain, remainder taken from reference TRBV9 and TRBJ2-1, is DSGVTQTPKHLITATGQRVTLRCSPRSGDLSVYWYQQSLDQGLQFLIQYYNGEERAKGNILERFSAQQFPDLHSELNLSSLELGDSALYFCASSVGRNEQFFGPGTRLTVL.

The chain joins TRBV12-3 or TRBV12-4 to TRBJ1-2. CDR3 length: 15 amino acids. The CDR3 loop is CASSLLLPANYGYTF.